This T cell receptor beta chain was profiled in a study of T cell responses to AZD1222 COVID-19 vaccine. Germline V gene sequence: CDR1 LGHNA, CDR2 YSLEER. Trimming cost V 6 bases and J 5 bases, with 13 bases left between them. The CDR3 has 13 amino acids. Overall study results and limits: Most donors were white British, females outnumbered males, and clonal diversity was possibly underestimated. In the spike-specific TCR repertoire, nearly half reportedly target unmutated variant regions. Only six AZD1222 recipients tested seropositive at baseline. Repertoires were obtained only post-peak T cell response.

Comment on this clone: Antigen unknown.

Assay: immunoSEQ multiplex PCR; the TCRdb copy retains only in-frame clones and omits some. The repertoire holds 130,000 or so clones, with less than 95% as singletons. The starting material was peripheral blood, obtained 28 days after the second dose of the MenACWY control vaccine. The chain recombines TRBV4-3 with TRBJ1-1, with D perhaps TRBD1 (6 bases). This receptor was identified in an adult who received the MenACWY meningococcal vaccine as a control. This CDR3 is CASSSGAWTEAFF. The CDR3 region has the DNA TGCGCCAGCAGTTCAGGGGCCTGGACTGAAGCTTTCTTT.